The 8 T cell receptor beta chains listed next were all sequenced from one sample in a study of vaccination and CD4 T cells after COVID-19. Described treatment: 10-day PBMC culture with coronavirus spike peptide pools or control peptides (ViraFEST assay). No antigen is known for these receptors. The Oncomine TCR Beta short-read assay generated sequence data from the DNA of cultured CD4+ T cells. TCRdb itself ran the PCR reads through MiXCR, one entry per CDR3 protein. Of some 15,000 distinct CDR3 sequences in the sample, 36% were seen once. The material was CD4+ T cells from blood, cultured in vitro, obtained before SARS-CoV-2 vaccination. The receptors were sampled from a human donor who received a COVID-19 vaccine.

This clonotype came up a few times. This chain joins TRBV5-4 and TRBJ2-7, with 8 bases aligning to TRBD2. V was clipped by 3 bases and J by 5 bases; unmatched bases: 7. The CDR3 runs 14 residues. Germline CDR1 is SGHNT and CDR2 is YYREEE (reference sequence). The CDR3 loop reads CASSYGRGVNEQYF. DNA for the CDR3: TGTGCCAGCAGCTACGGGAGGGGGGTGAACGAGCAGTACTTC.

V gene TRBV30 combines with J gene TRBJ1-3; TRBD1 aligns across 8 bases. The trim removed 3 bases at V and 4 bases at J, leaving 8 bases unmatched. The CDR3 runs 15 residues. The germline V gene encodes CDR1 GTSNPN and CDR2 SVGIG (reference sequence). The CDR3 loop reads CAWSRQGARGNTIYF. The CDR3 region has the DNA TGTGCCTGGAGCCGGCAGGGGGCTCGAGGAAACACCATATATTTT.

The chain combines TRBV6-5 with TRBJ2-4; D possibly corresponds to TRBD1 (6 bases). Trimming took 2 bases from V and 0 from J, leaving 14 bases between them. The germline V gene has CDR1 MNHEY and CDR2 SVGAGI. This CDR3 has 17 residues. Here the CDR3 DNA reads TGTGCCAGCAGTTACACGGGCAGGGGAGTAGCCAAAAACATTCAGTACTTC. Its protein product is CASSYTGRGVAKNIQYF.

This clonotype has just a few counts. This chain joins TRBV20-1 and TRBJ1-2; D perhaps matches TRBD1 (6 bases). CDR3 length: 13 residues. Trimming shortened V by 2 bases and J by 4 bases, and 11 bases separated the two germline ends. The germline V gene has CDR1 DFQATT and CDR2 SNEGSKA (reference sequence). This chain's CDR3 is CSARRTVGYGYTF. In nucleotides, the CDR3 is TGCAGTGCTAGACGGACAGTCGGCTATGGCTACACCTTC.

This clonotype came up a few times. The genes are TRBV20-1 and TRBJ2-3; 14 nucleotides agree with TRBD2. With 1 base clipped from V and 7 bases from J, the junction kept 4 bases outside the gene matches. Germline values: CDR1 DFQATT, CDR2 SNEGSKA (reference sequence). The CDR3 sequence is 15 residues long. The CDR3 here is CSARVRTSGGNTQYF. In DNA, the CDR3 is TGCAGTGCTAGAGTCAGGACTAGCGGGGGGAATACGCAGTATTTT.

V is TRBV19 and J is TRBJ1-5; perhaps TRBD1 as D (5 bases). Trimming stripped 1 base from V and 3 bases from J, with 10 bases between. Per germline, CDR1 LNHDA and CDR2 SQIVND (reference sequence). This CDR3 has 15 amino acids. In nucleotides, the CDR3 is TGTGCCAGTAGTATAGTTTCGGACATCAATCAGCCCCAGCATTTT. This translates into CASSIVSDINQPQHF.

This clonotype was seen a handful of times. This rearrangement joins TRBV6-4 to TRBJ2-3; 8 positions match TRBD1. The germline CDR1 and CDR2 sequences are MRHNA and SNTAGT. The V gene end was trimmed by 0 bases and the J gene end by 5 bases; junction bases not matched to a gene: 4. This CDR3 is 15 amino acids long. The CDR3 coding sequence is TGTGCCAGCAGTGACTCGGACAGGGCGAGAGATACGCAGTATTTT. This encodes CASSDSDRARDTQYF.

This sequence joins TRBV2 and TRBJ1-2; D might be TRBD1 (5 bases). The CDR3 has 13 amino acids. Germline V gene lookup returns CDR1 SNHLY and CDR2 FYNNEI. Trimming cost V 2 bases and J 2 bases, with 6 bases left between them. The CDR3 loop reads CASSEYRNYGYTF. CDR3 sequence (DNA): TGTGCCAGCAGTGAATACAGGAACTATGGCTACACCTTC.